One sample yielded the 32 T cell receptor beta chains listed below, sequenced in a study of T-cell memory formation after mild COVID-19 (dated by TCRdb to the early 2020s). Library construction relied on 5' RACE. TCRdb shows the sequencer as Illumina NovaSeq 6000. The public reads were reprocessed in TCRdb via fastp at Q25 and MiXCR, keeping in-frame beta chains. Here each entry gathers all rows of one CDR3 protein and keeps the most common genes and DNA. The sample data list 400,000 or so distinct CDR3 sequences, and around 20% of these were observed just once. Roughly an eighth of the sample comes from the top ten. Sequenced sample: PBMCs or a T cell subset sorted from them (not recorded which). These TCRs come from an adult woman who had mild COVID-19 (a few samples of this study predate the infection). The sample titles of this study are shuffled in the database, so cell type and time point are left out; the donor was told from shared clones.

This clonotype came up once. This chain joins TRBV19 and TRBJ2-3; D gene ambiguous. Germline-derived CDR1 and CDR2 are LNHDA and SQIVND (reference sequence). Trimming shortened V by 6 bases and J by 4 bases, and 8 bases separated the two germline ends. The CDR3 is made up of 12 amino acids. DNA of the CDR3: TGTGCCAGTAGGTTGGGTCCAGATACGCAGTATTTT. Protein sequence: CASRLGPDTQYF. The variable domain in full, with the rest retrieved from reference TRBV19 and TRBJ2-3, is DGGITQSPKYLFRKEGQNVTLSCEQNLNHDAMYWYRQDPGQGLRLIYYSQIVNDFQKGDIAEGYSVSREKKESFPLTVTSAQKNPTAFYLCASRLGPDTQYFGPGTRLTVL.

The sample holds many counts of this clonotype. This chain uses TRBV9 with TRBJ2-7, with a tentative D call TRBD1 (6 bases). V lost 0 bases and J 4 bases, leaving 11 bases between the germline ends. The CDR3 sequence is 14 residues long. Germline assignment: CDR1 SGDLS and CDR2 YYNGEE. The CDR3 here is CASSVVPGDYEQYF. CDR3 in DNA: TGTGCCAGCAGCGTAGTTCCAGGGGATTACGAGCAGTACTTC.

The sample holds a few counts of this clonotype. The chain joins TRBV11-1 to TRBJ2-3, with TRBD2 identical over 9 bases. V lost 2 bases and J lost 4; bases outside the gene matches: 10. The CDR3 length is 17 residues. Per germline, CDR1 SGHAT and CDR2 FQDESV (reference sequence). CDR3 bases: TGTGCCAGCAGCTTAATGAGTAGCGGGAGTTCGGCAGATACGCAGTATTTT. Its protein product is CASSLMSSGSSADTQYF.

This clonotype has only one observation. This chain links TRBV7-9 with TRBJ2-7; D gene ambiguous. Trimming took 5 bases from V and 2 from J, leaving 10 bases between them. Germline CDR1 reads SEHNR; CDR2 reads FQNEAQ (reference sequence). The CDR3 consists of 13 residues. In nucleotides, the CDR3 is TGTGCCAGCAGCGGGAACACGACCTACGAGCAGTACTTC. It is translated as CASSGNTTYEQYF.

The V gene is TRBV18, the J gene TRBJ1-2, with 9 positions matching TRBD1. Germline CDR1 and CDR2: KGHSH and LQKENI. This CDR3 spans 14 amino acids. Trimming took 6 bases from V and 6 from J; bases not matched to a gene: 8. CDR3 protein: CASSPVQGANGYTF. For the CDR3, the DNA is TGTGCCAGCTCCCCGGTACAGGGGGCAAATGGCTACACCTTC. Complete variable domain (other parts from reference TRBV18 and TRBJ1-2): NAGVMQNPRHLVRRRGQEARLRCSPMKGHSHVYWYRQLPEEGLKFMVYLQKENIIDESGMPKERFSAEFPKEGPSILRIQQVVRGDSAAYFCASSPVQGANGYTFGSGTRLTVV.

The chain combines TRBV3-1 with TRBJ2-5, with TRBD2 identical over 10 bases. The CDR3 is 18 residues long. The germline CDR1 and CDR2 sequences are LGHDT and YNNKEL (reference sequence). The junction had 15 bases not matched to a gene; V was cut back by 3 bases and J by 5 bases. This CDR3 is CASSHRRTGLAAQETQYF. DNA of the CDR3: TGTGCCAGCAGCCATAGACGAACCGGACTAGCGGCCCAGGAGACCCAGTACTTC.

This clonotype was detected many times. The chain is built from TRBV18 and TRBJ2-7, with 11 bases aligning to TRBD2. The trim removed 8 bases at V and 1 base at J, leaving 7 bases unmatched. Per germline, CDR1 KGHSH and CDR2 LQKENI. The length of the CDR3 is 15 residues. CDR3 amino acids: CASSPGTSGSYEQYF. The CDR3, as DNA: TGTGCCAGCAGTCCGGGGACTAGCGGATCCTACGAGCAGTACTTC.

The chain links TRBV6-2 or TRBV6-3 to TRBJ1-1; 9 bases line up with TRBD1. Germline V gene data show CDR1 as MNHEY and CDR2 as SVGEGT. This CDR3 is 14 amino acids long. Trimming cost V 2 bases and J 5 bases; bases outside gene matches: 3. In DNA, the CDR3 is TGTGCCAGCAGTTACGGACAGGGGTGGACTGAAGCTTTCTTT. Protein sequence: CASSYGQGWTEAFF.

This sequence joins TRBV4-1 and TRBJ2-7; TRBD1 matches 8 bases. Trimming cost V 5 bases and J 2 bases; bases outside gene matches: 17. In germline, CDR1 is MGHRA, CDR2 YSYEKL. The CDR3 covers 18 residues. The CDR3 sequence is CASSSARQGLINTYEQYF. CDR3 nucleotide sequence: TGCGCCAGCAGCTCCGCCCGACAGGGGCTAATTAACACCTACGAGCAGTACTTC.

This chain uses TRBV29-1 with TRBJ1-2; no definite D call. The CDR3 runs 12 residues. Germline-derived CDR1 and CDR2 are SQVTM and ANQGSEA. V was pared by 4 bases and J by 7 bases, with 13 bases between. The CDR3 DNA reads as TGCAGCGTTGGGGGTTTCACTGCTGGCTACACCTTC. Its protein is CSVGGFTAGYTF.

The chain joins TRBV2 to TRBJ2-1; 7 bases align to TRBD1. Germline loops: CDR1 SNHLY, CDR2 FYNNEI. This CDR3 is 15 amino acids long. V lost 6 bases, J lost 0 bases, and 5 bases stayed unmatched. The CDR3 here is CASRQTGVSYNEQFF. The CDR3 bases are TGTGCCAGCAGGCAAACAGGGGTCTCCTACAATGAGCAGTTCTTC.

The rearrangement uses TRBV27 and TRBJ2-7; no clear D. The CDR3 has 14 residues. V lost 6 bases and J 6 bases, leaving 18 bases between the germline ends. Per germline, CDR1 MNHEY and CDR2 SMNVEV (reference sequence). The CDR3 loop reads CASRTHMDGSEQYF. CDR3 nucleotides: TGTGCCAGCAGAACCCATATGGACGGGTCCGAGCAGTACTTC.

V gene TRBV12-3 or TRBV12-4 combines with J gene TRBJ2-7; 8 nucleotides match TRBD1. This CDR3 is built from 14 residues. Trimming removed 6 bases from V and 2 bases from J; junction bases left unmatched: 6. The CDR3 is CASSLTGEPYEQYF. DNA for the CDR3: TGTGCCAGCAGCTTGACAGGGGAACCCTACGAGCAGTACTTC.

This sequence joins TRBV5-1 and TRBJ2-4, with D possibly matching TRBD1 (5 bases). V was clipped by 5 bases and J by 2 bases, with 11 bases between them. CDR1 and CDR2 from the germline V gene are SGHRS and YFSETQ. This CDR3 is built from 14 residues. CDR3 in amino acids: CASSNMDTKNIQYF. The DNA of the CDR3 is TGCGCCAGCAGTAATATGGACACCAAAAACATTCAGTACTTC.

This clonotype was picked up a small number of times. The genes are TRBV4-1 and TRBJ1-2; TRBD1 matches 7 bases. Germline loops: CDR1 MGHRA, CDR2 YSYEKL. The CDR3 is 14 residues long. The ends lost 1 base at V and 4 bases at J; junction bases unmatched: 3. The chain's CDR3 is CASSQGQGAYGYTF. The CDR3 coding sequence is TGCGCCAGCAGCCAAGGACAGGGAGCCTATGGCTACACCTTC.

CDR3 in amino acids: CAGQIDYEQYF. CDR3 DNA sequence: TGTGCCGGTCAGATCGACTACGAGCAGTACTTC. This chain uses TRBV2 with TRBJ2-7; D gene unclear. The CDR3 consists of 11 residues. Germline values: CDR1 SNHLY, CDR2 FYNNEI. With 11 bases removed from V and 3 bases from J, the gap between germline ends came to 11 bases.

The rearrangement joins TRBV4-1 to TRBJ2-3; no definite D call. The V end lost 1 base, the J end lost 0 bases, and 14 bases lay between the germline ends. CDR3 length: 17 amino acids. CDR1 is MGHRA and CDR2 is YSYEKL in the germline V gene. The CDR3 DNA reads as TGCGCCAGCAGCCAAGTGACGACTGGGATTAGCACAGATACGCAGTATTTT. Its translation is CASSQVTTGISTDTQYF.

V and J are TRBV12-3 or TRBV12-4 and TRBJ2-1, with 12 bases fitting TRBD2. The junction had 10 bases not matched to a gene; V was cut back by 6 bases and J by 7 bases. This CDR3 is built from 16 residues. This CDR3 is CASSRLAGGSGNEQFF. CDR3 nucleotide sequence: TGTGCCAGCAGCCGTCTAGCGGGGGGGTCTGGGAATGAGCAGTTCTTC.

V and J are TRBV4-1 and TRBJ2-5; 14 nucleotides line up with TRBD2. V shed 1 base and J 5 bases; nucleotides not matched to a gene: 0. CDR1 MGHRA and CDR2 YSYEKL come from the germline V gene. CDR3 length: 15 amino acids. The DNA of the CDR3 is TGCGCCAGCAGCCAAGGGACTAGCGGGGGGGAGACCCAGTACTTC. It codes for CASSQGTSGGETQYF.

This clonotype appeared a few times. V usage is TRBV6-1 and J usage is TRBJ2-7; D call uncertain. The V gene lost 8 bases and the J gene lost 3 bases, with 11 bases spanning the gap. There are 12 residues in the CDR3. Germline CDR1 reads MNHNS; CDR2 reads SASEGT. CDR3 sequence (DNA): TGTGCCAGCTTTTCTTGGGTCTACGAGCAGTACTTC. Protein product: CASFSWVYEQYF.

The chain is built from TRBV3-1 and TRBJ1-2; 7 nucleotides line up with TRBD1. This CDR3 spans 13 amino acids. The V gene end was trimmed by 6 bases and the J gene end by 8 bases; junction bases not matched to a gene: 9. Germline V lookup: CDR1 LGHDT, CDR2 YNNKEL (reference sequence). As DNA, the CDR3 is TGTGCCAGCAGTTTCGACAGGGTGACCGGCTACACCTTC. It is translated as CASSFDRVTGYTF. The full variable domain, completed using reference TRBV3-1 and TRBJ1-2, is DTAVSQTPKYLVTQMGNDKSIKCEQNLGHDTMYWYKQDSKKFLKIMFSYNNKELIINETVPNRFSPKSPDKAHLNLHINSLELGDSAVYFCASSFDRVTGYTFGSGTRLTVV.

The chain recombines TRBV9 with TRBJ2-7, with D perhaps matching TRBD1 (5 bases). V was clipped by 4 bases and J by 6 bases, with 20 bases between them. This CDR3 has 15 amino acids. The germline gives CDR1 SGDLS, CDR2 YYNGEE. CDR3 bases: TGTGCCAGCAGCATCGACGGACAAAAATGGAGCGAGCAGTACTTC. It specifies CASSIDGQKWSEQYF.

This clonotype was counted between two and nine times. The V gene is TRBV5-6, the J gene TRBJ1-2; TRBD1 might be the D (6 bases). CDR3 size: 16 residues. The V and J ends lost 3 bases and 2 bases respectively, with 17 bases between them. Germline CDR1 SGHDT, CDR2 YYEEEE. The CDR3 loop is CASSYGTGLSNYGYTF. The CDR3 coding sequence is TGTGCCAGCAGCTACGGTACAGGGCTGTCAAACTATGGCTACACCTTC.

This clonotype was seen a single time. The chain is built from TRBV12-1 and TRBJ2-7; the table's D call of TRBD2 was not tested on the DNA. TRBV12-1 corresponds to a pseudogene. The CDR3 totals 15 residues. CDR3 protein: CASSFVGLEPYEQYF. CDR3 DNA sequence: TGTGCCAGCAGCTTTGTAGGACTAGAACCCTACGAGCAGTACTTC.

This clonotype was seen only a few times. The rearrangement links TRBV20-1 to TRBJ2-7; D may be TRBD2 (6 bases). This CDR3 region has 12 residues. Per the germline V gene, CDR1 is DFQATT and CDR2 is SNEGSKA (reference sequence). Trimming cost V 6 bases and J 4 bases, with 13 bases left between them. CDR3 amino acids: CSASAGNYEQYF. CDR3 nucleotides: TGCAGTGCGTCGGCGGGGAATTACGAGCAGTACTTC.

This clonotype was found a few times. The chain recombines TRBV5-4 with TRBJ2-1, with 8 bases lining up with TRBD2. CDR3 length: 16 residues. J lost 6 bases, V lost 4 bases, and 12 bases had no gene match. Germline V gene lookup returns CDR1 SGHNT and CDR2 YYREEE (reference sequence). In DNA, the CDR3 is TGTGCCAGCAGCAAAAGCATAGCGGGGACGGGCAATGAGCAGTTCTTC. Encoded protein: CASSKSIAGTGNEQFF.

This clonotype was counted only a few times. The chain joins TRBV30 to TRBJ1-2; tentatively, D is TRBD1 (5 bases). CDR3 length: 15 amino acids. From germline, CDR1 is GTSNPN and CDR2 SVGIG (reference sequence). V lost 0 bases and J 4 bases, leaving 15 bases between the germline ends. CDR3 residues: CAWSVGPEIGYGYTF. The CDR3, as DNA: TGTGCCTGGAGTGTGGGGCCCGAGATTGGCTATGGCTACACCTTC.

V is TRBV6-2 or TRBV6-3 and J is TRBJ2-7; D gene ambiguous. V was pared by 0 bases and J by 2 bases, with 14 bases between. This CDR3 is built from 16 residues. Germline CDR1 MNHEY, CDR2 SVGEGT. CDR3 sequence: CASSYSKGRQTYEQYF. CDR3 sequence (DNA): TGTGCCAGCAGTTACTCGAAGGGCAGGCAAACCTACGAGCAGTACTTC.

V usage is TRBV7-9 and J usage is TRBJ1-1; D remains ambiguous. Germline CDR1 SEHNR, CDR2 FQNEAQ (reference sequence). Trimming removed 1 base at V and 0 bases at J, with 6 bases between. The CDR3 is 14 residues long. The CDR3 DNA follows: TGTGCCAGCAGCTTAGTTCTCTTGAACACTGAAGCTTTCTTT. It yields the protein CASSLVLLNTEAFF.

With regard to this clonotype: A read error may produce the germline difference seen at one junction end. The chain uses TRBV7-7 and TRBJ2-5; 12 bases line up with TRBD2. CDR3 length: 17 amino acids. CDR1 and CDR2 (germline): SSHAT, FNYEAQ (reference sequence). In nucleotides, the CDR3 is TGTGCTAGCAGCCCGAGACTAGCGGGAGCCCGCCAAGAGACCCAGTACTTC. Its translation: CASSPRLAGARQETQYF.

The V gene is TRBV4-1, the J gene TRBJ2-7; 8 positions agree with TRBD1. The ends lost 4 bases at V and 7 bases at J; junction bases unmatched: 9. The V gene's germline CDR1 is MGHRA and CDR2 YSYEKL. There are 14 residues in the CDR3. CDR3 coding DNA: TGCGCCAGCAGCCTCGAGACAGGGGAGATGGAGCAGTACTTC. Translated, it gives CASSLETGEMEQYF.

This chain connects TRBV12-3 or TRBV12-4 to TRBJ1-3, with TRBD1 as a possible D gene (6 bases). Trimming removed 3 bases at V and 0 bases at J, with 9 bases between. The CDR3 has 15 residues. CDR3: CASSFATGSGNTIYF. CDR3 sequence (DNA): TGTGCCAGCAGTTTCGCGACAGGCTCTGGAAACACCATATATTTT.